This passage covers 17 T cell receptor beta chains from one sample sequenced in a study of blood T cell repertoires in COVID-19. Produced via immunoSEQ multiplex PCR; TCRdb's table is partial and in-frame only. The profile shows under 300,000 clones, about 87% of them singletons. Sequences were obtained from peripheral blood. These receptors were taken from a middle-aged woman with acute or convalescent COVID-19.

This sequence joins TRBV19 and TRBJ1-5; the D gene is possibly TRBD1 (5 bases). The germline gives CDR1 LNHDA, CDR2 SQIVND (reference sequence). The V end lost 5 bases, the J end lost 2 bases, and 10 bases lay between the germline ends. This CDR3 has 14 residues. The CDR3 DNA reads TGTGCCAGTAGTTATGCAGGGCGCAATCAGCCCCAGCATTTT. Protein product: CASSYAGRNQPQHF.

This chain joins TRBV10-1 and TRBJ2-2, with D perhaps TRBD2 (7 bases). This CDR3 comprises 15 residues. Trimming took 3 bases from V and 6 from J, leaving 14 bases between them. CDR1 WNHNN and CDR2 SYGVQD come from the germline V gene (reference sequence). CDR3 sequence: CASSDGGLLAGELFF. DNA of the CDR3: TGCGCCAGCAGTGACGGGGGGCTTCTCGCCGGGGAGCTGTTTTTT.

This chain joins TRBV30 and TRBJ1-2; the D is unclear. The CDR3 contains 12 residues. The V gene lost 2 bases and the J gene lost 4 bases, with 8 bases spanning the gap. Per germline, CDR1 GTSNPN and CDR2 SVGIG (reference sequence). The CDR3 protein is CAWSITSYGYTF. Written as DNA, the CDR3 is TGTGCCTGGAGTATCACCAGCTATGGCTACACCTTC.

This chain links TRBV10-1 with TRBJ1-1, with 8 bases aligning to TRBD1. CDR1 is WNHNN, CDR2 SYGVQD, per germline (reference sequence). The CDR3 contains 13 residues. With 0 bases clipped from V and 11 bases from J, the junction kept 5 bases outside the gene matches. The CDR3 DNA reads TGCGCCAGCAGTGAGTCGACAGGGGTGGACGCTTTCTTT. Translated, it gives CASSESTGVDAFF.

The CDR3 loop reads CASGLSTQETQYF. The CDR3 bases are TGTGCTAGTGGTTTGTCAACTCAAGAGACCCAGTACTTC. J is TRBJ2-5 and V is TRBV12-5; D is undetermined. Germline V CDR1 and CDR2: LGHNT, FRNRAP. The V end lost 2 bases, the J end lost 2 bases, and 6 bases lay between the germline ends. The CDR3 is 13 residues long.

The V and J genes are TRBV5-4 and TRBJ1-2; 10 bases align to TRBD1. This CDR3 contains 16 residues. Unmatched junction bases numbered 12, after V lost 3 bases and J lost 7 bases. Germline values: CDR1 SGHNT, CDR2 YYREEE (reference sequence). DNA of the CDR3: TGTGCCAGCAGCTCCCAATTAGGGGACAGGGGTTTTGGCTACACCTTC. This encodes CASSSQLGDRGFGYTF.

The J gene is TRBJ2-4, the V gene TRBV4-1, with a possible D match to TRBD1 (5 bases). The CDR3 consists of 18 residues. The germline V gene has CDR1 MGHRA and CDR2 YSYEKL. V was cut by 1 base and J by 4 bases, with 20 bases left in between. The CDR3 region is CASSQVGKTALPKNIQYF. CDR3 bases: TGCGCCAGCAGCCAAGTCGGAAAGACAGCCTTGCCAAAAAACATTCAGTACTTC.

The chain is built from TRBV10-3 and TRBJ2-1, with TRBD1 matching over 7 bases. This CDR3 is 15 amino acids long. Germline V gene lookup returns CDR1 ENHRY and CDR2 SYGVKD. Losses at the gene ends were 6 bases for V and 5 bases for J; bases not matched to a gene: 10. The CDR3 bases are TGTGCCATCAGCCCCGACAGGGAAAGGAACAATGAGCAGTTCTTC. Protein sequence: CAISPDRERNNEQFF.

The chain recombines TRBV7-9 with TRBJ1-2; D not certain. The V gene's germline CDR1 is SEHNR and CDR2 FQNEAQ (reference sequence). V shed 5 bases and J shed 3 bases, with 7 bases lying between them. The length of the CDR3 is 12 residues. The CDR3: CASSLVDYGYTF. For the CDR3, the DNA is TGTGCCAGCAGCCTCGTAGACTATGGCTACACCTTC.

For the CDR3, the DNA is TGTGCCAGCAGGGGACAGCTATGGGGAAACACCATATATTTT. This codes for CASRGQLWGNTIYF. This chain connects TRBV9 to TRBJ1-3; 7 nucleotides match TRBD1. In germline, CDR1 is SGDLS, CDR2 YYNGEE. CDR3 length equals 14 residues. The ends lost 5 bases at V and 4 bases at J; junction bases unmatched: 6.

The rearrangement joins TRBV19 to TRBJ1-1, with D tentatively TRBD1 (6 bases). Trimming stripped 5 bases from V and 4 bases from J, with 17 bases between. CDR1 is LNHDA, CDR2 SQIVND, per germline (reference sequence). The CDR3 has 15 amino acids. For the CDR3, the DNA is TGTGCCAGTAGTTTCAGAACAGGGATGATCACTGAAGCTTTCTTT. The encoded protein is CASSFRTGMITEAFF.

This clone appeared once. This chain uses TRBV11-2 with TRBJ2-3, with TRBD2 identical over 8 bases. The germline CDR1 and CDR2 sequences are SGHAT and FQNNGV. V gave up 3 bases and J gave up 2 bases; unmatched junction bases: 4. The CDR3 covers 15 residues. CDR3 in amino acids: CASSFAGGLTDTQYF. DNA of the CDR3: TGTGCCAGCAGCTTCGCGGGGGGCCTCACAGATACGCAGTATTTT.

The rearrangement uses TRBV7-3 and TRBJ1-1; no definite D call. Germline V gene data show CDR1 as SGHTA and CDR2 as FQGTGA. V lost 2 bases, J lost 7 bases, and 17 bases lay in between. CDR3 size: 15 residues. The CDR3 bases are TGTGCCAGCAGCTTATCAATAAGAGGGTTCGGTGAAGCTTTCTTT. Protein: CASSLSIRGFGEAFF.

The chain carries TRBV4-2 and TRBJ2-3; the D gene is possibly TRBD2 (6 bases). Trimming pared 4 bases from V and 6 bases from J, leaving 14 bases between. The CDR3 length is 14 residues. Germline V gene lookup returns CDR1 LGHNA and CDR2 YNFKEQ. CDR3 bases: TGTGCCAGCAGCCGCGGGGCCGGGTGGGATACGCAGTATTTT. Protein sequence: CASSRGAGWDTQYF.

In regard to this clone: Other DNA sequences in the same sample also yield this CDR3. The chain joins TRBV2 to TRBJ2-3; perhaps TRBD2 as D (5 bases). This CDR3 has 13 residues. CDR1 is SNHLY, CDR2 FYNNEI, per germline. Trimming stripped 6 bases from V and 2 bases from J, with 9 bases between. The CDR3 loop is CASRGLATDTQYF. DNA of the CDR3: TGTGCCAGCAGGGGCCTAGCCACAGATACGCAGTATTTT.

The chain uses TRBV9 and TRBJ1-1; D gene unclear. The V end was cut by 0 bases, the J end by 0 bases, with 3 bases between. Germline loops: CDR1 SGDLS, CDR2 YYNGEE. This CDR3 comprises 13 residues. The CDR3 is CASSVDLNTEAFF. Here the CDR3 DNA reads TGTGCCAGCAGCGTAGACTTGAACACTGAAGCTTTCTTT.

V usage is TRBV3-1 (or the pseudogene TRBV3-2) and J usage is TRBJ1-1; no firm D call. The CDR3 spans 11 residues. V was cut by 1 base and J by 7 bases, with 4 bases left in between. CDR1 and CDR2 from the germline V gene are LGHDT and YNNKEL (reference sequence). This CDR3 is CASSQGVEAFF. Here the CDR3 DNA reads TGTGCCAGCAGCCAAGGAGTTGAAGCTTTCTTT.